A single TCR beta chain is shown here with its context. This record belongs to a study of blood T cell repertoires in COVID-19. Study background: From T cells, B-cell-depleted T cells, or PBMCs came the material, which was cDNA or gDNA.

The protocol was immunoSEQ multiplex PCR, while the TCRdb copy is restricted to in-frame clones and leaves out a portion. The sample has over 200,000 clones, roughly 90% seen once. The study drew participants aged about 18 to 89 years from approximately 23 US areas. Participants had their cohort set by participant-reported clinical history. The TCR comes from a woman between 50 and 59 years old in a cohort exposed to, infected with or recovered from COVID-19 (not recorded which). Sequencing was done on a sample of PBMCs or T cells enriched from blood (not recorded which).

CDR3 bases: TGCGCCAGCAGCTTGGAAGGGACAGCGAATCAGCCCCAGCATTTT. This gives the protein CASSLEGTANQPQHF. V gene TRBV5-1 combines with J gene TRBJ1-5; 7 positions agree with TRBD1. Trimming cost V 0 bases and J 4 bases; bases outside gene matches: 4. The germline gives CDR1 SGHRS, CDR2 YFSETQ. CDR3 size: 15 residues.